This is a list of T cell receptor beta chains from one sample in a study of blood T cell repertoires in COVID-19. Libraries were prepared by immunoSEQ multiplex PCR; TCRdb keeps only in-frame clonotypes and omits some of them. Found here are about 100,000 clones, over 75% of them singletons; the top ten hold 11%. Specimen: peripheral blood. The receptor set was obtained from a woman in her thirties with acute or convalescent COVID-19. CDR3s leave out the opening cysteine and the closing phenylalanine or tryptophan. D genes are given only for firm matches.

V gene: TRBV28
J gene: TRBJ2-1
D gene: .
CDR3 protein: ASSFRPVPGSNEQF

V gene: TRBV5-1
J gene: TRBJ1-1
D gene: .
CDR3 protein: ASSLEAGANTEAF

V gene: TRBV5-1
J gene: TRBJ1-3
D gene: .
CDR3 protein: ASSPDSSGNTIY

V gene: TRBV30
J gene: TRBJ1-3
D gene: TRBD1
CDR3 protein: ASKTGASGNTIY

V gene: TRBV27
J gene: TRBJ2-7
D gene: TRBD2
CDR3 protein: ASSRTSGTYEQY

V gene: TRBV10-3
J gene: TRBJ2-7
D gene: TRBD1
CDR3 protein: AISLGQGTSYEQY

V gene: TRBV5-1
J gene: TRBJ2-7
D gene: TRBD1
CDR3 protein: ASTGDRVSNEQY

V gene: TRBV10-1
J gene: TRBJ1-1
D gene: .
CDR3 protein: ASSLTAGGTEAF

V gene: TRBV9
J gene: TRBJ1-4
D gene: TRBD1
CDR3 protein: ASSRTYGRQGVKNEKLF

V gene: TRBV6-5
J gene: TRBJ2-7
D gene: TRBD1
CDR3 protein: ASRDTGGSSYEQY

V gene: TRBV19
J gene: TRBJ1-1
D gene: TRBD1
CDR3 protein: ASTGGGQTEAF

V gene: TRBV11-2
J gene: TRBJ1-2
D gene: .
CDR3 protein: ASSLVEGRGYT

V gene: TRBV6-5
J gene: TRBJ2-7
D gene: .
CDR3 protein: ASSGSYEQY

V gene: TRBV4-1
J gene: TRBJ2-7
D gene: TRBD1
CDR3 protein: ASSQADRLSYEQY

V gene: TRBV7-9
J gene: TRBJ1-1
D gene: .
CDR3 protein: ASSLDGPGAEAF

V gene: TRBV5-6
J gene: TRBJ2-4
D gene: TRBD1
CDR3 protein: ASSLDRGRSQY